This T cell receptor beta chain is drawn from a study of CD8 T cells in ankylosing spondylitis. Trimming stripped 5 bases from V and 5 bases from J, with 6 bases between. The length of the CDR3 is 11 residues. Whole-study findings and limits: Within ankylosing spondylitis blood, a TCR beta motif made up of fewer than ten highly homologous variants appeared to be characteristic. Clones tied to disease were said to be significantly enriched in matched ankylosing spondylitis synovial fluid. In peripheral blood, disease-linked CD8+ clones occurred at relatively low frequencies.

This clonotype was seen many times. Its antigen remains unknown. Each CDR3 protein is one row after TCRdb ran MiXCR on the 5' RACE reads. The sample holds 150,000 to 200,000 distinct CDR3 sequences, around a sixth seen once. The chain links TRBV12-3 or TRBV12-4 to TRBJ1-2; D gene uncertain. Sequenced: blood, either unsorted or a sorted T cell fraction (not recorded which). This TCR came from a male donor aged 5-30 years with ankylosing spondylitis or in good health (not recorded which). DNA for the CDR3: TGTGCCAGCAGTGCCAGATATGGCTACACCTTC. Its protein is CASSARYGYTF.